This record covers a single T cell receptor (beta chain). Its antigen is as yet unknown. It was with a sample-barcoded 5' primer and a J-beta primer mix that a second PCR of about 6 to 12 cycles was run. Each CDR3 protein is one row after TCRdb ran MiXCR on the 5' RACE reads. The sample has 850,000 to 1,000,000 distinct CDR3 sequences; about 51% are singletons. V gave up 3 bases and J gave up 3 bases; unmatched junction bases: 5. CDR1 is LGHNA, CDR2 YNFKEQ, per germline. The CDR3 runs 15 residues. These data belong to a study of blood T cells in healthy people across ages. Findings and limits, study-wide: Changes seen in expanded clonotypes were possibly confounded by donor CMV status left unknown. Long-lived donors exceeded aged donors in naive CD4+ cells and diversity.

The source of this sequence is a woman aged 55-70 years in good health. V and J are TRBV4-2 and TRBJ1-2; 9 nucleotides align to TRBD1. The sample consisted of blood. The CDR3: CASSQVQGADYGYTF. The CDR3 bases are TGTGCCAGCAGCCAGGTACAGGGGGCGGACTATGGCTACACCTTC.